The entry below describes one T cell receptor (beta chain). The antigen remains undetermined. The read stops 3 residues short of the end of the CDR3; the missing end is completed from the germline J gene. The record originates from a study of T cell clonality in common variable immunodeficiency. Notes on the study in general: Reportedly, TCR beta sequences from common variable immunodeficiency showed fewer deletions and N-nucleotide insertions.

Clones were read by immunoSEQ multiplex PCR, and TCRdb kept only the in-frame ones, dropping some. The sample lists about 39,000 clones, none appearing once, the ten largest making up over 1.2%. Caucasian heritage predominated among both patients and controls. Looked up from germline, CDR1 is SEHNR and CDR2 is FQNEAQ (reference sequence). Germline trimming cut 4 bases from V and 5 bases from J; bases unmatched to any gene: 4. This CDR3 comprises 13 residues. The sample comprised peripheral blood mononuclear cells. The TCR sequence derives from a person aged 18 to 75 in good health. The chain is built from TRBV7-9 and TRBJ2-5, with 7 bases aligning to TRBD2. The CDR3 DNA, read in part, is TGTGCCAGCAGCTCGGGACTATCTGAGACC. This sequence encodes CASSSGLSET. The whole CDR3 sequence is CASSSGLSETQYF.